This TCR beta chain was obtained from a study of cytomegalovirus exposure and HLA in healthy donors. Both 60 Vbeta primers and 13 Jbeta primers went into the PCR. Data came from immunoSEQ multiplex PCR; TCRdb stores just in-frame clones and leaves some out. The sample data list 200,000 to 250,000 clones. This receptor was obtained from a girl aged 2-10 years in good health and CMV-seropositive. Specimen: PBMCs.

The CDR3 spells CASSIVRDYGYTF. CDR3 bases: TGTGCCAGCAGCATCGTGAGGGATTATGGCTACACCTTC. V gene TRBV14 combines with J gene TRBJ1-2; D remains ambiguous. The V gene lost 5 bases and the J gene lost 5 bases, with 12 bases spanning the gap. The length of the CDR3 is 13 residues. Germline values: CDR1 SGHDN, CDR2 FVKESK.